This entry is about one T cell receptor (beta chain). Its matching antigen is unknown. The junction departs from the called germline gene at one end, perhaps through a read error. The CDR3 has 14 amino acids. Germline values: CDR1 SEHNR, CDR2 FQNEAQ (reference sequence). This entry comes from a study of tumor-infiltrating lymphocytes in primary liver carcinoma. In the study overall: Regardless of tissue type, samples showed similar yields of roughly 3.5 to 7.5 million productive TCRbeta reads.

The source of the blood RNA was unsorted whole blood, and germline DNA was extracted as well. Prior to surgery, roughly 4 milliliters of peripheral blood were drawn. A constant-region primer primed TCR beta cDNA synthesis from 500 ng of total RNA. Libraries covering TCR beta were generated through three nested multiplex PCR rounds (using a slightly modified ARM-PCR). The opening two PCR rounds, approximately 10 cycles each, paired TRBV1-TRBV30 forward primers with a C-beta reverse primer. TCRdb reprocessed the multiplex PCR reads with MiXCR, giving one entry per CDR3 protein. Of over 250,000 distinct CDR3 sequences listed, roughly three fifths are singletons. Study-level findings and limits: Tumor top-250-clone fractions significantly exceeded those of blood (p = 0.039). Tumor region pairs shared more overlap than did tumor-adjacent and tumor-blood pairs.

Sequencing was carried out using peripheral blood. This TCR came from a woman aged 25-40 years with primary liver carcinoma and hepatitis B virus infection. This rearrangement joins TRBV7-9 to TRBJ1-1; a weak D match, TRBD1 (6 bases). The CDR3 loop reads CTSSSWTVNTEAFF. The DNA for the CDR3 is TGTACCAGCAGCTCCTGGACAGTTAACACTGAAGCTTTCTTT.